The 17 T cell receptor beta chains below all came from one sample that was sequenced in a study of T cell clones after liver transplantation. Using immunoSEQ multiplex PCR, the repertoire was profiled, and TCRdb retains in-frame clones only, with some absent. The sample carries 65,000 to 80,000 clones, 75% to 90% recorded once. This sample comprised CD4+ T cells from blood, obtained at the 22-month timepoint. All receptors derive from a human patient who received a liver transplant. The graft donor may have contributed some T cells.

CDR3 bases: TGTGCCAGCAAGGGACTAGCGGGAGAGAAGACCCAGTACTTC. It is translated as CASKGLAGEKTQYF. The rearrangement joins TRBV28 to TRBJ2-5; 14 nucleotides match TRBD2. V lost 7 bases to trimming and J lost 6 bases; unmatched junction nucleotides: 4. The CDR3 is made up of 14 amino acids. Germline CDR1 and CDR2: MDHEN and SYDVKM.

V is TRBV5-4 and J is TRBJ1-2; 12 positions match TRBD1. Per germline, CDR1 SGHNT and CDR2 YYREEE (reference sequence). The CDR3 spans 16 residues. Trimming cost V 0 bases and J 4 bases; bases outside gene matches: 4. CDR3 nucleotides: TGTGCCAGCAGCTTGGGGCCGGGACAGGGGGCCTATGGCTACACCTTC. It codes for CASSLGPGQGAYGYTF.

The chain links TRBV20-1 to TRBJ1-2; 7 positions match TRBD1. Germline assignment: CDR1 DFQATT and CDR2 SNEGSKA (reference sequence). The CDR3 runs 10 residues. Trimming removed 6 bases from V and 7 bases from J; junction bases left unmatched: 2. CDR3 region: CSAGGVGYTF. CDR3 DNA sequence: TGCAGTGCAGGGGGCGTTGGCTACACCTTC.

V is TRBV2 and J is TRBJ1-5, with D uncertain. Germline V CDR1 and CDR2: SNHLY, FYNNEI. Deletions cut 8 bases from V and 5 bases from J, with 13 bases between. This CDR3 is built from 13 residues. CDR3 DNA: TGTGCCAGCCGTCTGCAGCTTGATCAGCCCCAGCATTTT. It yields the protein CASRLQLDQPQHF.

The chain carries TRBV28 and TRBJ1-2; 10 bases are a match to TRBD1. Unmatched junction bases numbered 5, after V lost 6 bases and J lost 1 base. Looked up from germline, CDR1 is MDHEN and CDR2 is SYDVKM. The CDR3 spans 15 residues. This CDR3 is CASRGTGAFNYGYTF. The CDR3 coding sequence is TGTGCCAGCAGGGGGACAGGGGCCTTTAACTATGGCTACACCTTC.

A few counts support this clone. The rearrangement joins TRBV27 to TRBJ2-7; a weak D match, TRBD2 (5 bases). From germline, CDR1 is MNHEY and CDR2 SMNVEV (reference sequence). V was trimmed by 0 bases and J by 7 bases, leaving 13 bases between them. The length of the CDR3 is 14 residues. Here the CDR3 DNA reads TGTGCCAGCAGTTTATCTTCGCACTCGGGGGAGCAGTACTTC. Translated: CASSLSSHSGEQYF.

DNA for the CDR3: TGTGCCAGCAGCGCAACAGGGGGCGGATGGGAAAAACTGTTTTTT. Amino acid sequence: CASSATGGGWEKLFF. V usage is TRBV9 and J usage is TRBJ1-4, with 9 bases that match TRBD1. CDR1 SGDLS and CDR2 YYNGEE come from the germline V gene. The CDR3 sequence is 15 residues long. V shed 3 bases and J 8 bases; nucleotides not matched to a gene: 8.

The CDR3 sequence is CSVERAPSAGRAFF. For the CDR3, the DNA is TGCAGCGTTGAACGAGCGCCCTCAGCGGGGCGAGCGTTCTTC. The chain uses TRBV29-1 and TRBJ2-1; 7 bases are a match to TRBD2. V lost 2 bases, J lost 15 bases, and 16 bases stayed unmatched. The CDR3 covers 14 residues. The germline V gene has CDR1 SQVTM and CDR2 ANQGSEA.

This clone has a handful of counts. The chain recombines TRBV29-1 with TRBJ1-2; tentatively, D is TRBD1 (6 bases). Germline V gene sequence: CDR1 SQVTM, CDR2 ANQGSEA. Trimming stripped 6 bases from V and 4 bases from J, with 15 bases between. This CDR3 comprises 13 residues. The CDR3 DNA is TGCAGCGTCTACAGACAGGACCGCTATGGCTACACCTTC. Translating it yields CSVYRQDRYGYTF.

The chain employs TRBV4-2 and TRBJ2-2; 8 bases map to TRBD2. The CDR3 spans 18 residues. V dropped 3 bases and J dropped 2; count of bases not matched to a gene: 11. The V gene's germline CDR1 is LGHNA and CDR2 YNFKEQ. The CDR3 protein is CASSQESPTSGNTGELFF. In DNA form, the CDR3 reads TGTGCCAGCAGCCAGGAGAGCCCAACTAGCGGCAACACCGGGGAGCTGTTTTTT.

CDR3 nucleotide sequence: TGCGCCACCTGCGATCGGACAGGGCGAAACACCATATATTTT. Encoded protein: CATCDRTGRNTIYF. The chain links TRBV10-2 to TRBJ1-3, with 8 bases that match TRBD1. The germline CDR1 and CDR2 sequences are WSHSY and SAAADI. The CDR3 totals 14 residues. J gave up 5 bases and V 10 bases, and 10 bases lay outside the gene matches.

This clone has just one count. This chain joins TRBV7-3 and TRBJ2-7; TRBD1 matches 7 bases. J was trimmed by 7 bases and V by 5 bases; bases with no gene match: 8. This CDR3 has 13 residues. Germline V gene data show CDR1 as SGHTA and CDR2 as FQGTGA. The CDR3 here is CASSRSGTEEQYF. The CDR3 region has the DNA TGTGCCAGCAGCCGTTCCGGGACAGAAGAGCAGTACTTC. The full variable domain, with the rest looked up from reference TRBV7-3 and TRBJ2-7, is GAGVSQTPSNKVTEKGKYVELRCDPISGHTALYWYRQSLGQGPEFLIYFQGTGAADDSGLPNDRFFAVRPEGSVSTLKIQRTERGDSAVYLCASSRSGTEEQYFGPGTRLTVT.

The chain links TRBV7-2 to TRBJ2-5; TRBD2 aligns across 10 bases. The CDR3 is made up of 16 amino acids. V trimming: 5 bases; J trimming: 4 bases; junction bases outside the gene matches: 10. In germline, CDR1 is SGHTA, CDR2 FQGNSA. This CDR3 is CASSPRSGGARETQYF. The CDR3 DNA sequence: TGTGCCAGCAGCCCGAGGAGCGGGGGGGCTCGAGAGACCCAGTACTTC.

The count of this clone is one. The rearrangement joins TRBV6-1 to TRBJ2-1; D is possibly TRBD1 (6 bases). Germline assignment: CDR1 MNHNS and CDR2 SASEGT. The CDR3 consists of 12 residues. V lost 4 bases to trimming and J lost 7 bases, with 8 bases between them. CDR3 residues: CASSGTGNEQFF. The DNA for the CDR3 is TGTGCCAGCAGTGGTACAGGGAATGAGCAGTTCTTC.

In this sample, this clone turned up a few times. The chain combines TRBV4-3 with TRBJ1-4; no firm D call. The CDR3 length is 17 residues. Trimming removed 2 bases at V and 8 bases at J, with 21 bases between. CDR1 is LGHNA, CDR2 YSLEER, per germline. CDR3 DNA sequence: TGCGCCAGCAGCCAACTTGGCCCGGGTGGGCAAGGGGAAAAACTGTTTTTT. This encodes CASSQLGPGGQGEKLFF.

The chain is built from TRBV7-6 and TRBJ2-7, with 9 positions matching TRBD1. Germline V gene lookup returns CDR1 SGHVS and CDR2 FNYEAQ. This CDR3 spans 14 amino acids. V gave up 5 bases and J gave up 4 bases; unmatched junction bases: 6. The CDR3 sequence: CASSPGQGTYEQYF. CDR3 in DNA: TGTGCCAGCAGCCCCGGACAGGGGACTTACGAGCAGTACTTC.

CDR3 protein: CASSDQGKYGYTF. CDR3 coding DNA: TGTGCCAGCAGTGACCAGGGGAAGTATGGCTACACCTTC. The chain links TRBV6-1 to TRBJ1-2; the D gene is possibly TRBD1 (6 bases). Germline CDR1 is MNHNS and CDR2 is SASEGT. CDR3 size: 13 residues. V shed 3 bases and J shed 5 bases, with 10 bases lying between them.